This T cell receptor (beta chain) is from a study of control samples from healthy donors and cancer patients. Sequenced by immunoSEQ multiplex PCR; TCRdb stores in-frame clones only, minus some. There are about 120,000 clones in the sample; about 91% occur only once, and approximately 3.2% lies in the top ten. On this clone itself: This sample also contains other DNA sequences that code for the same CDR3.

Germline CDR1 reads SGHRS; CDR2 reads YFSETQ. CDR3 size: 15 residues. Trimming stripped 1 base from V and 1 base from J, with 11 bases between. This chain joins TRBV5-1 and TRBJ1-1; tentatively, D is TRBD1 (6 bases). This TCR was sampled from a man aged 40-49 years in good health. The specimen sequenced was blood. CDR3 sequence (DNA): TGCGCCAGCAGCTTGTTGGGACAAGGGAACACTGAAGCTTTCTTT. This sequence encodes CASSLLGQGNTEAFF.